These T cell receptor beta chains were read from a single sample in a study of T cell repertoires in cytomegalovirus infection. TCRdb re-called the reads with MiXCR, one entry per CDR3 protein. There are roughly 280,000 distinct CDR3 sequences in the sample; approximately 9.1% occur only once, and more than 13% lies in the top ten. The sequenced sample consisted of PBMCs. Every receptor here comes from a human donor in good health (CMV status not recorded). Some clones in this sample may be carry-over from other donors' samples. CDR3s include the opening cysteine and the closing phenylalanine or tryptophan. The order of the fields is CDR3 protein, clone size, J gene, V gene, D gene. The D gene is left open where the match is weak. Size tells how often a clone was seen (once, few, many) or the class of an expanded clone, and some rows leave it out.

CDR3: CASRRQALKGYTF
size: -
J: TRBJ1-2
V: TRBV28
D: -

CDR3: CASSVGWDGTDTQYF
size: few
J: TRBJ2-3
V: TRBV5-1
D: -

CDR3: CSAVDRSVSGANVLTF
size: -
J: TRBJ2-6
V: TRBV20-1
D: TRBD1

CDR3: CASSLAPLGGVYEQYF
size: many
J: TRBJ2-7
V: TRBV7-2
D: TRBD2

CDR3: CASSLGTPDYEQYF
size: few
J: TRBJ2-7
V: TRBV5-1
D: -

CDR3: CASSLVTLEQYF
size: many
J: TRBJ2-7
V: TRBV7-2
D: -

CDR3: CASSLEHRPRGGYTF
size: few
J: TRBJ1-2
V: TRBV11-2
D: -

CDR3: CASSSLGLVQETQYF
size: many
J: TRBJ2-5
V: TRBV28
D: TRBD2

CDR3: CASSRIQGLGLNTGELFF
size: -
J: TRBJ2-2
V: TRBV5-8
D: -

CDR3: CASSERRLAGGPPQQETQYF
size: few
J: TRBJ2-5
V: TRBV7-2
D: TRBD2

CDR3: CASQPPLGAGGGDRGSPLHF
size: many
J: TRBJ1-6
V: TRBV28
D: TRBD1

CDR3: CASQRVADSYNEQFF
size: -
J: TRBJ2-1
V: TRBV19
D: -

CDR3: CASSLIMGANTGELFF
size: -
J: TRBJ2-2
V: TRBV14
D: -

CDR3: CSVGKGGNQPQHF
size: few
J: TRBJ1-5
V: TRBV29-1
D: -

CDR3: CASSLVGQGARRQPQHF
size: many
J: TRBJ1-5
V: TRBV7-2
D: TRBD1

CDR3: CASSERGWRNEQYF
size: few
J: TRBJ2-7
V: TRBV10-1
D: -

CDR3: CASSIAGGRWNEQFF
size: many
J: TRBJ2-1
V: TRBV6-2/TRBV6-3
D: TRBD2

CDR3: CASSSSALNYNEQFF
size: -
J: TRBJ2-1
V: TRBV19
D: -

CDR3: CAISEGQGGRTDTQYF
size: many
J: TRBJ2-3
V: TRBV10-3
D: TRBD1

CDR3: CASSPIDRNSPLHF
size: few
J: TRBJ1-6
V: TRBV18
D: -

CDR3: CASRSTGGAWDEQYF
size: many
J: TRBJ2-7
V: TRBV6-1
D: TRBD1

CDR3: CASTPGVKASEAFF
size: -
J: TRBJ1-1
V: TRBV19
D: -

CDR3: CASSLSGRQPQHF
size: many
J: TRBJ1-5
V: TRBV7-2
D: -

CDR3: CASSEKAGTLTDTQYF
size: few
J: TRBJ2-3
V: TRBV7-3
D: TRBD2

CDR3: CASSTRQGTSYTF
size: many
J: TRBJ1-2
V: TRBV19
D: TRBD1

CDR3: CASSLQGGGPYGYTF
size: many
J: TRBJ1-2
V: TRBV7-2
D: -

CDR3: CASSERLSTTGPMNTEAFF
size: many
J: TRBJ1-1
V: TRBV7-2
D: TRBD1

CDR3: CASSFRQAATTEAFF
size: many
J: TRBJ1-1
V: TRBV11-2
D: -

CDR3: CAIAPYTGELFF
size: -
J: TRBJ2-2
V: TRBV7-9
D: -

CDR3: CASRSSWSTGELFF
size: few
J: TRBJ2-2
V: TRBV28
D: -

CDR3: CASSQVKNSLVTDTQYF
size: many
J: TRBJ2-3
V: TRBV14
D: -

CDR3: CAAGRQGGSYEQYF
size: -
J: TRBJ2-7
V: TRBV28
D: -

CDR3: CASSTDRGSYNEQFF
size: many
J: TRBJ2-1
V: TRBV6-2/TRBV6-3
D: TRBD1

CDR3: CASSQGSGGAGTDTQYF
size: -
J: TRBJ2-3
V: TRBV4-2
D: TRBD2

CDR3: CASSPDERVDTQYF
size: -
J: TRBJ2-3
V: TRBV5-1
D: -

CDR3: CASSRDRGGEAFF
size: few
J: TRBJ1-1
V: TRBV19
D: TRBD1

CDR3: CASSLNSGTSDEQYF
size: few
J: TRBJ2-7
V: TRBV7-2
D: TRBD2

CDR3: CSARDLAGVDSYNEQFF
size: few
J: TRBJ2-1
V: TRBV20-1
D: -

CDR3: CASSLAQGGLSEQYF
size: many
J: TRBJ2-7
V: TRBV7-2
D: -

CDR3: CASSISQVNYGYTF
size: -
J: TRBJ1-2
V: TRBV9
D: -

CDR3: CASSYSSTNEKLFF
size: few
J: TRBJ1-4
V: TRBV6-5
D: -

CDR3: CASSYGLRTLRRSYNEQFF
size: many
J: TRBJ2-1
V: TRBV6-2/TRBV6-3
D: -